This TCR beta chain stems from a study of technical replicates of blood from a handful of donors. V gave up 4 bases and J gave up 9 bases; unmatched junction bases: 7. The CDR3 loop spans 15 amino acids. The V gene's germline CDR1 is MRHNA and CDR2 SNTAGT. Assay: immunoSEQ multiplex PCR; the TCRdb copy retains only in-frame clones and omits some. The sample includes more than 75,000 clones, around 96% of them seen just once. This sequence originates from a human donor in good health. The chain carries TRBV6-4 and TRBJ2-1; the match to TRBD2 covers 12 bases. The sample was T cells isolated from PBMCs. The CDR3 DNA reads TGTGCCAGCAGTGGACTAGCGGGAGACATGGGTGAGCAGTTCTTC. This translates into CASSGLAGDMGEQFF.